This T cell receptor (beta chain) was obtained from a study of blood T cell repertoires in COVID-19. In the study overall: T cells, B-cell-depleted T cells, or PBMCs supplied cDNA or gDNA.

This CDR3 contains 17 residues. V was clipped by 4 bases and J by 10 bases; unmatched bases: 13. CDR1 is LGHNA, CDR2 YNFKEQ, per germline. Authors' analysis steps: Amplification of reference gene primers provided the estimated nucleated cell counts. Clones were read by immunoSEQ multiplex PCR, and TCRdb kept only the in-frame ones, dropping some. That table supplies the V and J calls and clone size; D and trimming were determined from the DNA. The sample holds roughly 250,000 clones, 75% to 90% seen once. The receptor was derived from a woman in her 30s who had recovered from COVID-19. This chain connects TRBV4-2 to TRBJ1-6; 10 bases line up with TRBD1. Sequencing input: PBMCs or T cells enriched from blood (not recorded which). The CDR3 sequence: CASSLDKTGTGESPLHF. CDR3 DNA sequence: TGTGCCAGCAGCCTTGATAAGACCGGGACAGGGGAATCACCCCTCCACTTT.